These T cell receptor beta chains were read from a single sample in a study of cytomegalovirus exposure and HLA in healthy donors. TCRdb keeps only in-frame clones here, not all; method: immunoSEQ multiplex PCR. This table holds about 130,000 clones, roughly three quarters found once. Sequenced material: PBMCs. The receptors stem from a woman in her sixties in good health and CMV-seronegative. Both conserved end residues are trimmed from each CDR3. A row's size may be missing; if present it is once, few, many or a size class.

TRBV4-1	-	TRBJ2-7	ASSLGLVYEQY
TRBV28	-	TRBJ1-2	ASSLGGTGAGAGAGYT
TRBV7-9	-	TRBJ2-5	ASSPSPRQGAWETQY
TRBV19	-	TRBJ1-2	ASRGQGRNYGYT
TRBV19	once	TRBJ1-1	ASSLGRLVRYYGSTEAF
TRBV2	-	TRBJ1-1	ASSGGGATEAF
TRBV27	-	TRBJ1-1	ASSLFGGSVSTEAF
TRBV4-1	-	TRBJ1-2	ASAQGDYGYT
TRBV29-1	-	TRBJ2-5	SAKTNGGETQY
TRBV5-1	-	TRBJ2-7	ASSFHRDRKIYEQY
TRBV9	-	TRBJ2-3	ASSVALWDTQY
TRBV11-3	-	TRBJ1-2	ASSQDRGYGYT
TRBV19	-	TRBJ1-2	ASSIEQSYGYT
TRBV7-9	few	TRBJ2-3	ASSLPRRTDTQY
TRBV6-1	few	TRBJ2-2	ASSERTSGRNTGELF
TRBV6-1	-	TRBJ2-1	ASSNRGTEDEQF
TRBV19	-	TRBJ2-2	ASSNLGTRGTGELF
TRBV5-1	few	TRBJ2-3	ASSQGLAGGSDTQY
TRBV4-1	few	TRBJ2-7	ASSQVWTDLDEQY
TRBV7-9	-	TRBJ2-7	ASSPNRDRVSAGEQY
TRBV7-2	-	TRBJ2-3	ASSPSGLHTDTQY
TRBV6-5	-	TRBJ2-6	ASSYSRQSGANVLT
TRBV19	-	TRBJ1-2	ASMVGGISRFGYGYT
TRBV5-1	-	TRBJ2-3	ASSLVRTSTDTQY
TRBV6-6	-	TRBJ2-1	ASRVVMHNEQF
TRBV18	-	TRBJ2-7	ASSTRANEQY
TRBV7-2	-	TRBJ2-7	ASSSQQGYEQY
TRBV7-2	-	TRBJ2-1	ASSLLAGGFNEQF
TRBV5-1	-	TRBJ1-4	ASSSVGATNEKLF
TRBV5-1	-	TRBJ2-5	ASSSRAAGETQY
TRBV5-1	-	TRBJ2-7	ASSLAGQEALTSEQY
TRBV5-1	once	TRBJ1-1	ASSLGQGMNTEAF
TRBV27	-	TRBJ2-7	ASSLSGTGGYEQY
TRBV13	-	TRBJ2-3	ASSPRSGRAADTQY